Below are 20 T cell receptor beta chains sequenced from a single sample in a study of control samples from healthy donors and cancer patients. Here immunoSEQ multiplex PCR was the method, and the copy in TCRdb shows in-frame clones only, minus some. Of 60,000 to 75,000 clones in the sample, 85% are singletons; the top ten hold 4.5% to 6%. Sequenced sample: blood. Receptor source: a man in his forties in good health.

The chain recombines TRBV10-3 with TRBJ1-2; the match to TRBD1 covers 11 bases. J lost 6 bases, V lost 4 bases, and 4 bases had no gene match. Germline CDR1 reads ENHRY; CDR2 reads SYGVKD. The CDR3 extends over 14 amino acids. The CDR3: CAISGGTGGHGYTF. The CDR3 nucleotides are TGTGCCATCAGTGGCGGGACAGGGGGTCATGGCTACACCTTC.

The chain employs TRBV27 and TRBJ1-2; 9 bases match TRBD1. Germline CDR1 MNHEY, CDR2 SMNVEV (reference sequence). Trimming cost V 3 bases and J 8 bases; bases outside gene matches: 10. There are 15 residues in the CDR3. The CDR3 sequence is CASSFLGQGSSGYTF. CDR3 nucleotides: TGTGCCAGCAGTTTCTTGGGACAGGGCTCCTCAGGCTACACCTTC.

V gene TRBV27 combines with J gene TRBJ1-1; weak D call: TRBD1 (5 bases). The V gene's germline CDR1 is MNHEY and CDR2 SMNVEV (reference sequence). V was clipped by 5 bases and J by 5 bases, with 12 bases between them. CDR3 length: 13 residues. CDR3 in amino acids: CASSMGGGTEAFF. CDR3 bases: TGTGCCAGCAGTATGGGGGGTGGTACTGAAGCTTTCTTT.

The J gene is TRBJ2-7, the V gene TRBV24-1; D may match TRBD1 or TRBD2 (5 bases each). Germline-derived CDR1 and CDR2 are KGHDR and SFDVKD. The CDR3 covers 14 residues. The V and J ends lost 5 bases and 5 bases respectively, with 15 bases between them. DNA of the CDR3: TGTGCCACCAGTGGAGGGGCGAGGGGCCACGAGCAGTACTTC. Translating it yields CATSGGARGHEQYF.

The genes are TRBV28 and TRBJ2-7, with D unclear. This CDR3 has 13 amino acids. V gave up 8 bases and J gave up 4 bases, with 15 bases separating them. Germline V gene sequence: CDR1 MDHEN, CDR2 SYDVKM. The CDR3 DNA follows: TGTGCCAGCGTAAGATCAGTGCCTTACGAGCAGTACTTC. It is translated as CASVRSVPYEQYF.

The chain employs TRBV7-8 and TRBJ1-1; D is perhaps TRBD1 (5 bases). The V gene's germline CDR1 is SGHVS and CDR2 FQNEAQ. The CDR3 has 16 residues. V lost 0 bases to trimming and J lost 7 bases, with 18 bases between them. The CDR3: CASSLARAGRDGEAFF. In DNA, the CDR3 is TGTGCCAGCAGCTTAGCAAGAGCAGGCCGGGACGGTGAAGCTTTCTTT.

The chain is built from TRBV7-9 and TRBJ2-5, with D perhaps being TRBD1 or TRBD2 (5 bases each). V was trimmed by 1 base and J by 7 bases, leaving 10 bases between them. The CDR3 covers 13 residues. Looked up from germline, CDR1 is SEHNR and CDR2 is FQNEAQ (reference sequence). The CDR3 protein is CASSLGGSGTQYF. The CDR3 region has the DNA TGTGCCAGCAGCTTAGGGGGGAGTGGGACCCAGTACTTC.

The chain is built from TRBV9 and TRBJ1-2, with D perhaps TRBD1 (5 bases). CDR1 and CDR2 from the germline V gene are SGDLS and YYNGEE. V was trimmed by 1 base and J by 3 bases, leaving 10 bases between them. The CDR3 extends over 14 amino acids. In nucleotides, the CDR3 is TGTGCCAGCAGCGTATCAGGGTCGGACTATGGCTACACCTTC. This sequence encodes CASSVSGSDYGYTF.

The chain recombines TRBV30 with TRBJ2-1, with 7 bases that match TRBD2. This CDR3 comprises 13 residues. Germline CDR1 and CDR2: GTSNPN and SVGIG (reference sequence). Trimming at V came to 3 bases and at J to 8 bases, leaving 7 bases not matched to a gene. CDR3 nucleotides: TGTGCCTGGAGGGGACTAACTTCCGATGAGCAGTTCTTC. Translating gives CAWRGLTSDEQFF.

The V call is TRBV24-1, the J call TRBJ2-1; D may correspond to TRBD1 or TRBD2 (5 bases each). The V end lost 3 bases, the J end lost 5 bases, and 16 bases lay between the germline ends. This CDR3 is built from 16 residues. Germline CDR1 is KGHDR and CDR2 is SFDVKD. CDR3 in amino acids: CATSDGRGLYNNEQFF. The CDR3, as DNA: TGTGCCACCAGTGATGGACGGGGCCTTTATAACAATGAGCAGTTCTTC.

This chain joins TRBV10-2 and TRBJ1-1; unclear D gene. Deletions cut 7 bases from V and 13 bases from J, with 22 bases between. The CDR3 extends over 13 amino acids. Looked up from germline, CDR1 is WSHSY and CDR2 is SAAADI. This CDR3 is CASTKEPRMPNFF. DNA of the CDR3: TGCGCCAGCACGAAGGAACCCCGCATGCCTAATTTCTTT.

The genes are TRBV3-1 (or the pseudogene TRBV3-2) and TRBJ2-2; TRBD2 matches 7 bases. The CDR3 runs to 16 residues. The V gene's germline CDR1 is LGHDT and CDR2 YNNKEL (reference sequence). With 3 bases clipped from V and 3 bases from J, the junction kept 7 bases outside the gene matches. The CDR3, as DNA: TGTGCCAGCAGCCAGATTGGGACTACCCACACCGGGGAGCTGTTTTTT. Encoded protein: CASSQIGTTHTGELFF.

The chain recombines TRBV4-3 with TRBJ1-3; D remains unclear. V lost 2 bases to trimming and J lost 2 bases, with 7 bases between them. CDR3 length: 14 residues. The germline gives CDR1 LGHNA, CDR2 YSLEER. This CDR3 is CASSQRTAGNTIYF. The CDR3 coding sequence is TGCGCCAGCAGCCAACGGACGGCTGGAAACACCATATATTTT.

Here the CDR3 reads CAISSTGEDNYGYTF. The DNA for the CDR3 is TGTGCCATCAGTTCCACAGGGGAGGATAACTATGGCTACACCTTC. This chain links TRBV10-3 with TRBJ1-2, with 7 bases aligning to TRBD1. Trimming at V came to 5 bases and at J to 1 base, leaving 7 bases not matched to a gene. CDR3 length: 15 amino acids. From germline, CDR1 is ENHRY and CDR2 SYGVKD.

This clone was seen just once. The rearrangement joins TRBV30 to TRBJ1-5; 9 nucleotides line up with TRBD1. The CDR3 has 14 amino acids. The germline CDR1 and CDR2 sequences are GTSNPN and SVGIG (reference sequence). V was clipped by 5 bases and J by 6 bases; unmatched bases: 8. Here the CDR3 reads CAWRGQGLIQPQHF. Written as DNA, the CDR3 is TGTGCCTGGCGAGGACAGGGGTTAATTCAGCCCCAGCATTTT.

Details on this clone: Germline and junction disagree at one end, which may indicate a read error. The V gene is TRBV29-1, the J gene TRBJ1-1; 9 bases line up with TRBD1. Per germline, CDR1 SQVTM and CDR2 ANQGSEA. The CDR3 loop spans 14 amino acids. Here the CDR3 DNA reads TGCAGCGCTGAAGGACAGGGGATCAACACTGAAGCTTTCTTT. This codes for CSAEGQGINTEAFF.

The rearrangement joins TRBV6-1 to TRBJ2-1; perhaps TRBD2 as D (5 bases). The CDR3 totals 15 residues. With 3 bases removed from V and 4 bases from J, the gap between germline ends came to 13 bases. Germline V CDR1 and CDR2: MNHNS, SASEGT. CDR3: CASSDPGTPYNEQFF. CDR3 sequence (DNA): TGTGCCAGCAGTGATCCGGGAACACCTTACAATGAGCAGTTCTTC.

The chain joins TRBV5-1 to TRBJ2-7, with D uncertain. Germline V gives CDR1 SGHRS, CDR2 YFSETQ. The CDR3 is 14 residues long. The ends were cut back, 7 bases at V and 3 bases at J, with 17 bases in the middle. In DNA form, the CDR3 reads TGCGCCAGCGGAATACAGCGATCGGACTACGAGCAGTACTTC. Encoded protein: CASGIQRSDYEQYF.

J is TRBJ1-6 and V is TRBV9, with 9 nucleotides matching TRBD1. The V gene's germline CDR1 is SGDLS and CDR2 YYNGEE. Trimming removed 4 bases from V and 9 bases from J; junction bases left unmatched: 5. There are 14 residues in the CDR3. The CDR3 nucleotides are TGTGCCAGCAGCTGGGACAGGGACGGTTCACCCCTCCACTTT. It yields the protein CASSWDRDGSPLHF.

The chain employs TRBV19 and TRBJ1-2; D ambiguous. V was cut by 8 bases and J by 0 bases, with 16 bases left in between. The CDR3 is 15 amino acids. Germline CDR1 reads LNHDA; CDR2 reads SQIVND (reference sequence). The chain's CDR3 is CASRPSAGTNYGYTF. The CDR3 DNA reads as TGTGCCAGTCGCCCTAGCGCAGGAACTAACTATGGCTACACCTTC.